A single sample is the source of the 4 T cell receptor beta chains below, sequenced in a study of regulatory T cells in long-lasting Graves disease (dated by TCRdb to about 2021). Sample time point, as interpreted from the label and publication: newly diagnosed GD, antithyroid drugs for less than 3 months. For both TCR sequencing and RNA sequencing, RNA was extracted from PBMCs in TRIzol. Library generation was performed with multiplex PCR. The sequencer listed for this sample is Illumina HiSeq 4000. To build TCR beta libraries, CDR3 regions were amplified by Arm-PCR using iRepertoire HTBI primers. TCRdb applied fastp at Q25 and MiXCR to the public reads, then kept only in-frame beta chains. Rows are unified per CDR3 protein, each entry keeping the most common DNA and genes. The sample records over 300,000 distinct CDR3 sequences, 15% of which are singletons. The ten largest make up 20% to 25% of the sample.

This specimen consisted of peripheral blood mononuclear cells (PBMCs), obtained at new diagnosis, from a patient treated with antithyroid drugs. These receptors all come from a female donor with Graves disease.

Notes on this clonotype: It differs at one base from a far larger clone, so likely a read error. This chain joins TRBV2 and TRBJ2-1; D perhaps matches TRBD1 (5 bases). This CDR3 has 16 residues. Germline V gene sequence: CDR1 SNHLY, CDR2 FYNNEI. V shed 1 base and J shed 10 bases, with 20 bases lying between them. The CDR3 reads CASSEVQTESSYEQFF. The DNA for the CDR3 is TGTGCCAGCAGTGAAGTACAGACAGAGAGCTCCTACGAGCAGTTCTTC.

Many counts were recorded for this clonotype. V gene TRBV20-1 combines with J gene TRBJ2-1; 9 bases match TRBD2. With 6 bases clipped from V and 0 bases from J, the junction kept 6 bases outside the gene matches. The CDR3 has 15 amino acids. Germline values: CDR1 DFQATT, CDR2 SNEGSKA (reference sequence). Here the CDR3 reads CSAWTSDRSYNEQFF. Written as DNA, the CDR3 is TGCAGTGCCTGGACTAGCGACCGCTCCTACAATGAGCAGTTCTTC.

Details on this clonotype: A read error may explain this, as a much larger clone is one base away. The chain recombines TRBV5-6 with TRBJ2-1, with D possibly matching TRBD2 (7 bases). Matching the DNA end better, TRBJ2-7 makes the J call doubtful. The CDR3 length is 15 residues. From germline, CDR1 is SGHDT and CDR2 YYEEEE. Here the CDR3 reads CASSRGWGGYNEQYF. In DNA form, the CDR3 reads TGTGCCAGCAGCCGGGGCTGGGGGGGCTACAATGAGCAGTACTTC.

In this sample, this clonotype turned up a few times. A much larger clone differs from this one at a single base, so this may be a read error. This chain's CDR3 is CASSAGDREANEQFF. In DNA form, the CDR3 reads TGTGCCAGCAGCGCAGGGGACAGGGAGGCCAATGAGCAGTTCTTC. This sequence joins TRBV9 and TRBJ2-1; TRBD1 matches at 9 bases. V trimming: 3 bases; J trimming: 6 bases; junction bases outside the gene matches: 7. The CDR3 has 15 amino acids. The germline V gene encodes CDR1 SGDLS and CDR2 YYNGEE.